A selection of T cell receptor beta chains follows, all from one sample in a study of CD8 T cells in ankylosing spondylitis. Each CDR3 protein is one row after TCRdb ran MiXCR on the 5' RACE reads. The sample includes around 130,000 distinct CDR3 sequences, 6% to 8.5% of them seen just once. Sequenced material: blood, either unsorted or a sorted T cell fraction (not recorded which). These TCRs come from a male donor with ankylosing spondylitis or in good health (not recorded which). Each CDR3 is given with its conserved first and last residue. Each record gives: V gene, D gene, clone size, J gene, CDR3 protein, CDR3 DNA. D genes are given only for firm matches. Size values are once, few and many counts, or a class for expanded clones, and some rows have none.

v_gene: TRBV20-1
d_gene: TRBD2
abundance: many
j_gene: TRBJ2-7
CDR3aa: CSATTTSGGTYEQYF
CDR3nt: TGCAGTGCCACCACAACTAGCGGGGGGACCTACGAGCAGTACTTC

v_gene: TRBV3-2
d_gene: NA
abundance: many
j_gene: TRBJ2-4
CDR3aa: CASSQDPGPSILTAKNIQYF
CDR3nt: TGTGCCAGCAGCCAAGATCCGGGACCCAGTATCCTAACTGCCAAAAACATTCAGTACTTC

v_gene: TRBV9
d_gene: NA
abundance: NA
j_gene: TRBJ1-2
CDR3aa: CASSVAPGPSYGYTF
CDR3nt: TGTGCCAGCAGCGTAGCCCCAGGGCCCTCCTATGGCTACACCTTC

v_gene: TRBV5-1
d_gene: NA
abundance: many
j_gene: TRBJ1-4
CDR3aa: CASSRTTNEKLFF
CDR3nt: TGCGCCAGCAGCAGAACAACTAATGAAAAACTGTTTTTT

v_gene: TRBV5-1
d_gene: NA
abundance: many
j_gene: TRBJ2-7
CDR3aa: CASSLGGDEQYF
CDR3nt: TGCGCCAGCAGCTTGGGAGGGGACGAGCAGTACTTC

v_gene: TRBV28
d_gene: NA
abundance: many
j_gene: TRBJ2-1
CDR3aa: CASSSGGDYNEQFF
CDR3nt: TGTGCCAGCAGCTCGGGCGGGGATTACAATGAGCAGTTCTTC

v_gene: TRBV5-5
d_gene: NA
abundance: NA
j_gene: TRBJ2-7
CDR3aa: CASSRDFLEGYF
CDR3nt: TGTGCCAGCAGCCGGGACTTTCTCGAGGGGTACTTC

v_gene: TRBV6-4
d_gene: NA
abundance: NA
j_gene: TRBJ1-2
CDR3aa: CASSEVADGGDGYTF
CDR3nt: TGTGCCAGCAGTGAAGTCGCAGACGGCGGTGATGGCTACACCTTC

v_gene: TRBV6-1
d_gene: TRBD1
abundance: many
j_gene: TRBJ2-7
CDR3aa: CASSQGQGFGEQYF
CDR3nt: TGTGCCAGCAGTCAGGGACAGGGATTTGGCGAGCAGTACTTC

v_gene: TRBV20-1
d_gene: TRBD1
abundance: few
j_gene: TRBJ2-3
CDR3aa: CSARAPGQGADTQYF
CDR3nt: TGCAGTGCTAGAGCCCCAGGACAGGGGGCAGATACGCAGTATTTT

v_gene: TRBV14
d_gene: NA
abundance: many
j_gene: TRBJ2-7
CDR3aa: CASSPFTTSYEQYF
CDR3nt: TGTGCCAGCAGCCCTTTTACCACCTCCTACGAGCAGTACTTC

v_gene: TRBV18
d_gene: NA
abundance: once
j_gene: TRBJ2-5
CDR3aa: CASSPGHLSQETQYF
CDR3nt: TGTGCCAGCTCACCGGGACACCTCTCCCAAGAGACCCAGTACTTC

v_gene: TRBV7-2
d_gene: NA
abundance: many
j_gene: TRBJ1-5
CDR3aa: CASSLAGTDSNQPQHF
CDR3nt: TGTGCCAGCAGCTTAGCCGGGACGGATAGCAATCAGCCCCAGCATTTT

v_gene: TRBV7-8
d_gene: NA
abundance: many
j_gene: TRBJ2-7
CDR3aa: CASSPESRDYEQYF
CDR3nt: TGTGCCAGCAGCCCGGAGTCTAGGGACTACGAGCAGTACTTC

v_gene: TRBV11-2
d_gene: TRBD2
abundance: many
j_gene: TRBJ2-3
CDR3aa: CASSLIPLSGSSITDTQYF
CDR3nt: TGTGCCAGCAGCTTAATACCCCTTAGCGGGAGTTCGATCACAGATACGCAGTATTTT

v_gene: TRBV15
d_gene: NA
abundance: many
j_gene: TRBJ2-3
CDR3aa: CATSRGGIGSTDTQYF
CDR3nt: TGTGCCACCAGCAGAGGCGGTATCGGCAGCACAGATACGCAGTATTTT

v_gene: TRBV5-1
d_gene: NA
abundance: many
j_gene: TRBJ2-1
CDR3aa: CASSLDRDEQFF
CDR3nt: TGCGCCAGCAGCTTGGACAGGGACGAGCAGTTCTTC

v_gene: TRBV29-1
d_gene: TRBD1
abundance: many
j_gene: TRBJ2-7
CDR3aa: CSAKQGALSYEQYF
CDR3nt: TGCAGCGCTAAGCAGGGGGCTCTCTCCTACGAGCAGTACTTC

v_gene: TRBV12-3/TRBV12-4
d_gene: TRBD2
abundance: many
j_gene: TRBJ2-2
CDR3aa: CASLSASGGAYTGELFF
CDR3nt: TGTGCCAGCCTGTCGGCTAGCGGGGGGGCCTACACCGGGGAGCTGTTTTTT

v_gene: TRBV7-2
d_gene: NA
abundance: many
j_gene: TRBJ2-3
CDR3aa: CASSTSMGTDTQYF
CDR3nt: TGTGCCAGCAGCACTTCCATGGGCACAGATACGCAGTATTTT

v_gene: TRBV30
d_gene: NA
abundance: NA
j_gene: TRBJ2-1
CDR3aa: CAWTRTSSYNEQFF
CDR3nt: TGTGCCTGGACCAGAACCTCATCCTACAATGAGCAGTTCTTC

v_gene: TRBV27
d_gene: TRBD2
abundance: many
j_gene: TRBJ2-7
CDR3aa: CASSFAVAGGEQYF
CDR3nt: TGTGCCAGCAGTTTTGCGGTAGCGGGAGGTGAGCAGTACTTC

v_gene: TRBV20-1
d_gene: NA
abundance: many
j_gene: TRBJ1-1
CDR3aa: CSARVGRWEAFF
CDR3nt: TGCAGTGCTAGAGTGGGGCGGTGGGAAGCTTTCTTT

v_gene: TRBV12-3/TRBV12-4
d_gene: NA
abundance: many
j_gene: TRBJ1-1
CDR3aa: CASSPASRAGMAFF
CDR3nt: TGTGCCAGCAGTCCAGCCAGCCGGGCAGGGATGGCTTTCTTT

v_gene: TRBV29-1
d_gene: TRBD1
abundance: few
j_gene: TRBJ1-2
CDR3aa: CSARDRGSPNYGYTF
CDR3nt: TGCAGCGCCCGGGACAGGGGATCGCCAAACTATGGCTACACCTTC

v_gene: TRBV5-5
d_gene: NA
abundance: many
j_gene: TRBJ1-5
CDR3aa: CASRPAMDYSNQPQHF
CDR3nt: TGTGCCAGCAGGCCTGCAATGGATTATAGCAATCAGCCCCAGCATTTT

v_gene: TRBV20-1
d_gene: NA
abundance: many
j_gene: TRBJ2-7
CDR3aa: CSARDLEGGDSYEQYF
CDR3nt: TGCAGTGCTAGAGATCTCGAGGGGGGAGACTCCTACGAGCAGTACTTC

v_gene: TRBV29-1
d_gene: NA
abundance: many
j_gene: TRBJ2-2
CDR3aa: CSAMGASGTGELFF
CDR3nt: TGCAGCGCCATGGGGGCTAGCGGCACCGGGGAGCTGTTTTTT

v_gene: TRBV6-6
d_gene: NA
abundance: many
j_gene: TRBJ2-2
CDR3aa: CACTPGLGYRNTGELFF
CDR3nt: TGTGCCTGCACCCCAGGGTTAGGATATCGGAACACCGGGGAGCTGTTTTTT

v_gene: TRBV12-5
d_gene: NA
abundance: many
j_gene: TRBJ2-2
CDR3aa: CASGLKQNTGELFF
CDR3nt: TGTGCTAGTGGATTAAAACAGAACACCGGGGAGCTGTTTTTT

v_gene: TRBV7-9
d_gene: TRBD2
abundance: many
j_gene: TRBJ2-1
CDR3aa: CASSFPEGGVNEQFF
CDR3nt: TGTGCCAGCAGTTTCCCGGAGGGAGGGGTCAATGAGCAGTTCTTC

v_gene: TRBV20-1
d_gene: TRBD1
abundance: many
j_gene: TRBJ1-5
CDR3aa: CSARDRGTGDQPQHF
CDR3nt: TGCAGTGCTAGGGATAGGGGGACAGGGGATCAGCCCCAGCATTTT

v_gene: TRBV5-1
d_gene: TRBD2
abundance: many
j_gene: TRBJ2-1
CDR3aa: CASSLGTSGVYNEQFF
CDR3nt: TGCGCCAGCAGCCTCGGGACTAGCGGGGTCTACAATGAGCAGTTCTTC

v_gene: TRBV19
d_gene: TRBD1
abundance: many
j_gene: TRBJ2-3
CDR3aa: CASSAGQGSNTQYF
CDR3nt: TGTGCCAGTAGTGCGGGACAGGGCTCTAATACGCAGTATTTT

v_gene: TRBV20-1
d_gene: NA
abundance: NA
j_gene: TRBJ1-5
CDR3aa: CSARPGTLNQPQHF
CDR3nt: TGCAGTGCTAGGCCCGGGACACTTAATCAGCCCCAGCATTTT

v_gene: TRBV5-1
d_gene: NA
abundance: NA
j_gene: TRBJ2-1
CDR3aa: CASSLTARYNEQFF
CDR3nt: TGCGCCAGCAGCTTGACGGCTCGGTACAATGAGCAGTTCTTC

v_gene: TRBV2
d_gene: TRBD2
abundance: NA
j_gene: TRBJ2-7
CDR3aa: CASSISGGLSYEQYF
CDR3nt: TGTGCCAGCAGCATTAGCGGGGGGCTCTCCTACGAGCAGTACTTC

v_gene: TRBV7-8
d_gene: NA
abundance: many
j_gene: TRBJ2-2
CDR3aa: CASSAPNTGELFF
CDR3nt: TGTGCCAGCAGCGCGCCAAACACCGGGGAGCTGTTTTTT

v_gene: TRBV12-3/TRBV12-4
d_gene: NA
abundance: many
j_gene: TRBJ1-2
CDR3aa: CASSNREPNYGYTF
CDR3nt: TGTGCCAGCAGTAACAGGGAACCAAACTATGGCTACACCTTC

v_gene: TRBV7-3
d_gene: TRBD1
abundance: many
j_gene: TRBJ2-1
CDR3aa: CASSPDRGGYNEQFF
CDR3nt: TGTGCCAGCAGCCCAGACAGGGGCGGATACAATGAGCAGTTCTTC

v_gene: TRBV27
d_gene: NA
abundance: many
j_gene: TRBJ2-7
CDR3aa: CAIRPAPHYEQYF
CDR3nt: TGTGCCATCCGACCAGCCCCCCACTACGAGCAGTACTTC

v_gene: TRBV11-2
d_gene: NA
abundance: many
j_gene: TRBJ1-3
CDR3aa: CASSEYANTIYF
CDR3nt: TGTGCCAGCAGCGAGTACGCAAACACCATATATTTT

v_gene: TRBV12-3/TRBV12-4
d_gene: NA
abundance: many
j_gene: TRBJ2-7
CDR3aa: CASSLDGGSYEQYF
CDR3nt: TGTGCCAGCAGTTTGGACGGGGGATCCTACGAGCAGTACTTC

v_gene: TRBV29-1
d_gene: NA
abundance: many
j_gene: TRBJ1-6
CDR3aa: CSVEENSHSPLHF
CDR3nt: TGCAGCGTTGAAGAAAATTCTCATTCACCCCTCCACTTT